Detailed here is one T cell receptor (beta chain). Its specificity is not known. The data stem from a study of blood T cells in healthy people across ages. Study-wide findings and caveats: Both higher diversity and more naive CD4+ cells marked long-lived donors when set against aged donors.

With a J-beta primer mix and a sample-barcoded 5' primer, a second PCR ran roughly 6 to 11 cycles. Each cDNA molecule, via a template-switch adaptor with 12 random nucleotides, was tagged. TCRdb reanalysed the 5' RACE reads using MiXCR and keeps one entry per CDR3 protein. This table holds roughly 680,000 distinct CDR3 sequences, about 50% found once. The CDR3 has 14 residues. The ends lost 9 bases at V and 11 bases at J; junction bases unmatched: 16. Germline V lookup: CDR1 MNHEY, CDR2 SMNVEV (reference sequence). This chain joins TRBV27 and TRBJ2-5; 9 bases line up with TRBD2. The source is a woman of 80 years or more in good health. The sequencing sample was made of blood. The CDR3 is CASSGLAHNNEQYF. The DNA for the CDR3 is TGTGCCAGTTCGGGACTAGCCCATAACAATGAGCAGTACTTC.